This T cell receptor (beta chain) derives from a study of cytomegalovirus exposure and HLA in healthy donors (dated by TCRdb to 2017 to 2019). With regard to the full study: In an earlier analysis of some 550 of the donors, 276 Gb of sequence data and approximately 100 million unique TCR beta sequences from about 179 million T cells were reported. An early release that covered about 600 HLA-typed donors contained approximately 300 gigabases of sequencing data and around 85 million unique TCR sequences. The study was designed to test whether signatures of past pathogen exposure could be identified by cataloging public T cell receptors. Among the roughly 390 genotyped donors, about 83% belonged to the genetic ancestry cluster associated with self-reported Caucasian donors. Donor age, sex, ethnicity and CMV serostatus were collected together with the repertoire data. The study used immunosequencing to profile the T cell repertoires of some 600 subjects and linked those repertoires to cytomegalovirus serostatus. The study combined high-throughput TCR immunosequencing, statistical association of individual TCRs with disease status, and machine learning to predict cytomegalovirus infection status. A later genetic analysis used genome-wide SNP genotypes for about 60% of the roughly 700 donors, treating that subset as a discovery cohort. Class I and class II HLA loci were covered by the typing at four-digit resolution. About five DR-DQ haplotypes were treated as single units for association and clustering because of strong linkage in the cohort. In the later analysis, no new phenotypic data were used to find candidate immune exposures; instead, reliance was placed on TCR beta sequences and their occurrence across donors. To decide whether each TCR beta V gene segment behaved as functional or pseudogenic, an earlier analysis of some 600 of the donors relied on high-throughput TCR beta sequencing. In addition to the first cohort of around 670 subjects, a separate validation cohort of approximately 110 different subjects was used. The number of donors typed differed by locus, with about 629-640 for A, B, C, DRB1 and DQB1, around 520 for DQA1, some 570 for DPA1, and about 450 for DPB1. Among around 400 genotyped donors of the cohort, an average of around 250,000 unique TCR beta nucleotide sequences was sequenced per donor, of which roughly 17% were non-productive. In a later analysis, previously published TCR beta repertoires from some 640 donors were re-analyzed and high-resolution HLA genotyping was added so that TCR occurrence patterns could be studied. Every discovery cohort repertoire had been produced on one sequencing platform.

With regard to this clone: Its antigen is not yet known. Per-nucleotide qualities are absent, and no much larger clonotype sits a single base away.

The cohort was made up of 500 to 850 healthy bone marrow donors. At the time of sampling, all cohort members were nominally healthy, though unrecorded immune exposures were likely present. The donor was CMV seropositive and was included in the group of 250 to 350 seropositive cohort members. A peripheral blood sample was collected from each donor, and TCR beta sequencing was performed on peripheral blood mononuclear cells. The Qiagen DNeasy Blood Extraction Kit was used to extract genomic DNA from the blood cell samples. Its CDR3 holds 11 amino acids, cysteine through phenylalanine. Only the CDR3 DNA stays, 33 bases, in frame from base 1. For CDR1 and CDR2, the germline V gene (reference sequence) lists DFQATT and SNEGSKA. V is trimmed back by 6 bases and J by 4 bases, and the junction contains 0 bases that no gene match accounts for. The library was built by means of the immunoSEQ multiplex PCR assay. For the multiplex PCR, a mixture combining 60 forward primers for TCR Vbeta segments and 13 reverse primers for TCR Jbeta segments was used. A multiplex PCR assay on genomic DNA amplified the CDR3 region of rearranged TCR beta genes. The Illumina HiSeq System was used to sequence the amplified TCR beta libraries as 87-base-pair reads. Regarding the original processing steps: In a later analysis, some 80 million unique TCR beta chains were counted across the roughly 670 repertoires, and roughly 9.9 million of these chains were shared by at least two donors. Raw reads were error-corrected and collapsed into unique sequences by a nearest-neighbor algorithm in which closely related sequences were merged to remove PCR and sequencing errors. Alignment of CDR3 sequences to IMGT reference sequences was used to assign V, D and J gene segments. For a sequence to be retained, at least a six-nucleotide match to both a V gene segment and a J gene segment was required. A rearrangement counted as productive if the CDR3 had no stop codons and remained in frame with V and J, and every other rearrangement counted as non-productive. Following IMGT convention, CDR3 was defined as the stretch from the second conserved V-encoded cysteine to the conserved J-encoded phenylalanine. The earlier analysis of about 610 of the donors excluded any sequence lacking an unambiguous match to a single V gene segment. In an earlier analysis of 587 of the donors, V segments were called functional above 56.7% productive rearrangements and were called segregating when the between-donor standard deviation exceeded 5%. A statistical classification framework was built for diagnosing cytomegalovirus status from the catalog of TCR beta chain sequences. A later analysis assigned V and J genes by comparing TCR nucleotide sequences with IMGT/GENE-DB human TR gene sequences. A later analysis assigned CDR3 sequences and most-parsimonious VDJ recombination scenarios with the TCRdist pipeline. A later analysis defined each TCR beta chain by its CDR3 amino acid sequence plus V-gene family, and excluded reads lacking a unique V-gene family. To address suspected cross-contamination and a sequencing artifact, a later analysis removed over 500 highly shared, low-generation-probability nucleotide sequences. A later analysis calculated a clonal expansion index for each public chain from normalized within-repertoire ranks of inferred template counts. In a later analysis, generation probabilities were computed using a VDJ recombination model fitted to out-of-frame rearrangements, and the results were checked against IGoR. Hypergeometric tests were used in a later analysis to score TCR-TCR, TCR-HLA and TCR-CMV co-occurrence, with a repertoire-size bias correction applied to the TCR pairs. To estimate false discovery rates, a later analysis permuted the HLA or CMV assignments 20 times. A later analysis grouped co-occurring TCRs with DBSCAN, adding TCRdist sequence similarity when clustering within HLA-allele-positive subsets. Co-occurrence clustering excluded repertoires with fewer than 30,000 or more than 120,000 public chains, plus five with anomalous nucleotide sharing. The immuneACCESS repertoire file appears here via TCRdb, limited to in-frame rearrangements. These files lack a portion of the clones; in checked studies, under half of the deficit traces to unresolved V genes, and the cause of the others is not known. Clonal size and the V and J genes are those of that table, whereas D and trimming came from the DNA. The sample yields 95,000 to 110,000 clones; 76% were counted once. Under 13% of the sample belongs to the ten largest clones.

The investigation overall reported the following: In a later genetic analysis, fewer N-insertions in productive TCRs were reported among donors in an Asian-associated ancestry cluster than the approximately 710-donor mean. Immune exposure information for the cohort was limited to CMV serostatus. In a later analysis, the rate of TCR association differed among HLA loci, with DRB1 alleles having the most associated TCRs and HLA-C alleles having the fewest. The 87-base-pair reads could not distinguish some IMGT-functional V segments, including TRBV6-2 and TRBV6-3, so those segments were excluded. In both the original and validation cohorts, the classifier was reported to diagnose cytomegalovirus status with high specificity and sensitivity. Three of the identified cytomegalovirus-associated TCR beta chains were confirmed in vitro to be specific for cytomegalovirus antigens. Several of the top co-occurrence clusters appeared to be linked to parvovirus B19, influenza, CMV and Epstein-Barr virus, according to a later analysis. The study listed 170 or so TCR beta chains as associated with cytomegalovirus. An association between a missense DCLRE1C variant and V-gene and J-gene trimming of TCR beta chains was found in a later genetic analysis and replicated in an independent cohort. The sequencing pipeline was judged likely to have produced a cluster of highly shared sequence variants as a technical artifact. A further reported finding was that TCR beta sequences accurately predicted the HLA-A and HLA-B alleles for most subjects in the first cohort. Correlated functional status among segregating V segments might be attributable to linkage disequilibrium, but an unknown experimental factor could not be ruled out. Because counts were too low, around 17 rarely observed V segments, including chromosome 9 orphons, were left out of the earlier analysis of approximately 580 of the donors. Most TCR sequences were seen in very few donors, while some public TCRs were found in many individuals. Broadly in line with IMGT annotations, most TCR beta V segments showed up in productive rearrangements about 87% or about 30% of the time in an earlier analysis of several hundred of the donors. A later analysis found that most CMV-associated TCR beta chains appeared HLA-restricted, with HLA associations seemingly driven largely by CMV exposure. The presence/absence analyses assumed that sequencing depth was roughly uniform across donors, and that assumption may not be true. Compared with equally common non-associated chains, HLA-associated TCR beta chains in a later analysis were more clonally expanded and had lower generation probabilities. HLA typing was unavailable for some donors at each locus, so association tests used only the typed subset. It was suggested by the authors that the approach could potentially be generalized to other disease states and immunological phenotypes. Only TCR beta chains were sequenced in this cohort, and the absence of alpha or paired-chain data limited detectable features. When HLA alleles, especially DR and DQ, strongly co-occurred, TCR associations were difficult to assign to individual alleles. Specific HLA alleles were associated with 15,000 to 20,000 TCR beta sequences at a false discovery rate of 0.05 in a later analysis.

What was sequenced was PBMCs. The TCR was taken from a woman under 30 in good health and CMV-seropositive. The chain is assembled from TRBV20-1 and TRBJ2-3; 8 bases in the junction line up with TRBD2. The CDR3 reads CSAGGADTQYF. The DNA sequence is TGCAGTGCCGGGGGGGCAGATACGCAGTATTTT.